This entry lists 26 T cell receptor beta chains sequenced from one sample in a study of T cells after yellow fever vaccination. One entry per CDR3 protein, called by TCRdb with MiXCR from the 5' RACE reads. The sample has 620,000 or so distinct CDR3 sequences; over 9% are singletons. The sample in question was PBMCs, obtained on the day of the yellow fever booster vaccination. The origin of the receptors is a man aged 30-40 years who received the YFV17D yellow fever vaccine.

The rearrangement links TRBV20-1 to TRBJ2-5; TRBD2 aligns across 9 bases. Losses at the gene ends were 2 bases for V and 5 bases for J; bases not matched to a gene: 9. This CDR3 is built from 15 residues. Germline V gene sequence: CDR1 DFQATT, CDR2 SNEGSKA (reference sequence). The CDR3 nucleotides read TGCAGTGCTAGAACTAGCGGGCGGAGTGCGGAGACCCAGTACTTC. Its protein is CSARTSGRSAETQYF.

V and J are TRBV7-8 and TRBJ2-6, with TRBD2 as a possible D gene (6 bases). Germline CDR1 reads SGHVS; CDR2 reads FQNEAQ. This CDR3 contains 18 residues. The V gene lost 6 bases and the J gene lost 3 bases, with 21 bases spanning the gap. In DNA, the CDR3 is TGTGCCAGCAGAACCCCTACCGGCGGGGCGGTTGGGGCCAACGTCCTGACTTTC. The encoded protein is CASRTPTGGAVGANVLTF.

This clonotype was seen a few times. The chain links TRBV5-1 to TRBJ2-1, with D perhaps assigned TRBD1 or TRBD2 (6 bases each). With 2 bases removed from V and 2 bases from J, the gap between germline ends came to 14 bases. The CDR3 consists of 16 residues. Per the germline V gene, CDR1 is SGHRS and CDR2 is YFSETQ. CDR3 in amino acids: CASSLGGSLTYNEQFF. CDR3 nucleotide sequence: TGCGCCAGCAGCTTAGGGGGGAGTTTGACCTACAATGAGCAGTTCTTC.

This clonotype was seen only a few times. This chain uses TRBV3-1 with TRBJ2-7, with 7 bases lining up with TRBD2. The V gene's germline CDR1 is LGHDT and CDR2 YNNKEL (reference sequence). J was trimmed by 4 bases and V by 5 bases; bases with no gene match: 14. The CDR3 is 16 residues long. The chain's CDR3 is CASSAIRLADNYEQYF. In DNA, the CDR3 is TGTGCCAGCAGCGCAATCCGCCTAGCGGATAATTACGAGCAGTACTTC.

This clonotype was seen only a few times. The CDR3 spells CASCLAAGGGTYNEQFF. CDR3 nucleotides: TGTGCCAGCTGTCTGGCAGCGGGAGGAGGCACCTACAATGAGCAGTTCTTC. The V gene is TRBV5-6, the J gene TRBJ2-1; 9 bases match TRBD2. Germline trimming cut 7 bases from V and 2 bases from J; bases unmatched to any gene: 13. The CDR3 is 17 residues long. Per germline, CDR1 SGHDT and CDR2 YYEEEE.

The rearrangement joins TRBV6-1 to TRBJ2-7; D might be TRBD1 (6 bases). This CDR3 contains 13 residues. The V gene lost 6 bases and the J gene lost 9 bases, with 18 bases spanning the gap. Germline V gene data show CDR1 as MNHNS and CDR2 as SASEGT. The chain's CDR3 is CASRAHRADGQYF. The CDR3 region has the DNA TGTGCCAGCAGAGCCCACAGGGCCGACGGGCAGTACTTC.

This clonotype has only a few counts. V is TRBV5-1 and J is TRBJ2-5; D is possibly TRBD1 (6 bases). The V and J ends lost 3 bases and 2 bases respectively, with 11 bases between them. Germline assignment: CDR1 SGHRS and CDR2 YFSETQ. The CDR3 has 14 amino acids. The chain's CDR3 is CASSSTGHQETQYF. As DNA, the CDR3 is TGCGCCAGCAGCTCAACGGGACATCAAGAGACCCAGTACTTC.

This clonotype was counted ten times or more. CDR3 protein: CASSLTGYNSYEQYF. The DNA for the CDR3 is TGTGCCAGCAGCCTCACAGGGTACAACTCCTACGAGCAGTACTTC. The gene calls are TRBV12-3 or TRBV12-4 and TRBJ2-7; D is possibly TRBD1 (6 bases). The CDR3 is 15 amino acids. V shed 6 bases and J shed 0 bases, with 15 bases lying between them.

This clonotype was found a few times. V gene TRBV29-1 combines with J gene TRBJ2-7, with D maybe TRBD1 (5 bases). Trimming cost V 4 bases and J 0 bases, with 13 bases left between them. The CDR3 length is 14 residues. Germline-derived CDR1 and CDR2 are SQVTM and ANQGSEA. CDR3 loop: CSVARGTSSYEQYF. The DNA of the CDR3 is TGCAGCGTTGCAAGGGGTACGAGCTCCTACGAGCAGTACTTC.

This clonotype was seen only a few times. This chain joins TRBV2 and TRBJ1-3; D is unresolved. Germline CDR1 and CDR2: SNHLY and FYNNEI. The germline V and J ends were trimmed by 6 bases and 4 bases, with 7 bases remaining between them. CDR3 size: 12 residues. CDR3 nucleotides: TGTGCCAGCAGAAAGCGCGGAAACACCATATATTTT. It translates to CASRKRGNTIYF.

In its sample, this clonotype was seen a few times. The genes are TRBV7-9 and TRBJ2-3; possible D gene TRBD2, 5 bases. The CDR3 extends over 17 amino acids. The germline gives CDR1 SEHNR, CDR2 FQNEAQ (reference sequence). The ends were cut back, 2 bases at V and 1 base at J, with 16 bases in the middle. As DNA, the CDR3 is TGTGCCAGCAGCTTAAAGGGAAGACTACCTCGCACAGATACGCAGTATTTT. Translating gives CASSLKGRLPRTDTQYF.

Written as DNA, the CDR3 is TGTGCCAAAGACGGTAGGGTCATGAACACTGAAGCTTTCTTT. Translation gives CAKDGRVMNTEAFF. This chain joins TRBV12-3 or TRBV12-4 and TRBJ1-1, with D hard to call. Trimming pared 10 bases from V and 0 bases from J, leaving 15 bases between. The CDR3 is 14 residues long.

This clonotype was observed a handful of times. The J gene is TRBJ1-2, the V gene TRBV5-6; D not resolved. V was trimmed by 2 bases and J by 13 bases, leaving 21 bases between them. The CDR3 is 14 residues long. Germline loops: CDR1 SGHDT, CDR2 YYEEEE. CDR3 in DNA: TGTGCCAGCAGCTTCGTCTCGGCTCCTATGGAGGTCACCTTC. It is translated as CASSFVSAPMEVTF.

This clonotype was picked up a small number of times. The rearrangement uses TRBV12-3 or TRBV12-4 and TRBJ1-5, with TRBD1 identical over 7 bases. V shed 5 bases and J 5 bases; nucleotides not matched to a gene: 6. The CDR3 has 14 residues. CDR3 bases: TGTGCCAGCAGTCGCCGGGACAGATATCAGCCCCAGCATTTT. The encoded protein is CASSRRDRYQPQHF.

The CDR3 region is CASSWDSATDTQYF. DNA of the CDR3: TGTGCCAGCAGCTGGGACTCTGCCACAGATACGCAGTATTTT. The chain has TRBV5-5 and TRBJ2-3; a possible D gene is TRBD2 (6 bases). V was cut by 3 bases and J by 2 bases, with 10 bases left in between. The CDR3 is 14 amino acids. The germline V gene encodes CDR1 SGHKS and CDR2 YYEKEE (reference sequence).

This clonotype was counted a few times. CDR3 nucleotide sequence: TGCGCCAGCAGCCGCTCTAGGGAGGATACGCAGTATTTT. It codes for CASSRSREDTQYF. The V and J genes are TRBV4-3 and TRBJ2-3, with D perhaps TRBD2 (5 bases). The CDR3 runs 13 residues. The germline V gene encodes CDR1 LGHNA and CDR2 YSLEER. V lost 4 bases and J 6 bases, leaving 11 bases between the germline ends.

In this sample, this clonotype turned up a few times. CDR3 residues: CASSLDADTQYF. The CDR3 DNA follows: TGCGCCAGCAGCTTGGATGCAGATACGCAGTATTTT. This chain uses TRBV5-1 with TRBJ2-3; D unresolved. This CDR3 has 12 amino acids. CDR1 SGHRS and CDR2 YFSETQ come from the germline V gene. V gave up 0 bases and J gave up 4 bases, with 3 bases separating them.

The chain is built from TRBV28 and TRBJ2-3, with a weak D call TRBD2 (7 bases). CDR1 and CDR2 (germline): MDHEN, SYDVKM. Between the trimmed V and J ends, which lost 8 bases and 0 bases, there was a span of 24 bases. The CDR3 covers 18 residues. The CDR3 protein is CASHPTQGQRGSTDTQYF. CDR3 DNA sequence: TGTGCCAGCCACCCGACCCAGGGGCAGCGGGGTAGCACAGATACGCAGTATTTT. The entire variable domain, with the rest obtained from reference TRBV28 and TRBJ2-3, is as follows: DVKVTQSSRYLVKRTGEKVFLECVQDMDHENMFWYRQDPGLGLRLIYFSYDVKMKEKGDIPEGYSVSREKKERFSLILESASTNQTSMYLCASHPTQGQRGSTDTQYFGPGTRLTVL.

This clonotype showed up just a few times. The chain carries TRBV28 and TRBJ2-7; D is perhaps TRBD1 (6 bases). CDR1 is MDHEN, CDR2 SYDVKM, per germline. The CDR3 loop spans 13 amino acids. Trimming took 2 bases from V and 6 from J, leaving 11 bases between them. CDR3 sequence (DNA): TGTGCCAGCAGTTTACCCACAGGGTTCGAGCAGTACTTC. Its protein product is CASSLPTGFEQYF.

This clonotype appeared a few times. This chain uses TRBV20-1 with TRBJ2-3, with no clear D. Germline values: CDR1 DFQATT, CDR2 SNEGSKA (reference sequence). Trimming left V 3 bases short and J 5 bases short, with 12 bases between. The CDR3 is 13 amino acids. The CDR3, as DNA: TGCAGTGCTAGGGGTGGATTAGGAGATACGCAGTATTTT. Its translation is CSARGGLGDTQYF.

V gene TRBV6-2 or TRBV6-3 combines with J gene TRBJ1-1; D perhaps matches TRBD1 (5 bases). The CDR3 extends over 19 amino acids. V was shortened by 10 bases and J by 0 bases, with 30 bases between the two germline ends. The germline CDR1 and CDR2 sequences are MNHEY and SVGEGT. The CDR3: CATGGGVFSTPTMNTEAFF. The CDR3 DNA follows: TGTGCCACCGGTGGGGGGGTCTTCTCCACCCCCACTATGAACACTGAAGCTTTCTTT.

The rearrangement joins TRBV4-3 to TRBJ2-3, with 7 bases that match TRBD2. J was trimmed by 4 bases and V by 4 bases; bases with no gene match: 17. This CDR3 region has 18 residues. Germline CDR1 reads LGHNA; CDR2 reads YSLEER. CDR3 bases: TGCGCCAGCAGCCGGGAGGGCGCCTACGGGGGTAGCGCAGATACGCAGTATTTT. This codes for CASSREGAYGGSADTQYF.

The genes are TRBV20-1 and TRBJ1-1; perhaps TRBD1 as D (6 bases). With 5 bases removed from V and 2 bases from J, the gap between germline ends came to 15 bases. The CDR3 is made up of 14 amino acids. CDR1 is DFQATT and CDR2 is SNEGSKA in the germline V gene (reference sequence). The CDR3 protein is CSAEPSDRNTEAFF. The CDR3 coding sequence is TGCAGTGCTGAACCGTCGGACAGAAACACTGAAGCTTTCTTT.

CDR3 DNA: TGTGCCAGCAGCTTGGGGGGAGGGACTACCCAGAAGACCCAGTACTTC. Translation: CASSLGGGTTQKTQYF. V usage is TRBV7-6 and J usage is TRBJ2-5; 7 nucleotides match TRBD2. The CDR3 contains 16 residues. Germline CDR1 SGHVS, CDR2 FNYEAQ. With 3 bases clipped from V and 6 bases from J, the junction kept 13 bases outside the gene matches.

Details on this clonotype: The junction departs from the called germline gene at one end, perhaps through a read error. The rearrangement joins TRBV15 to TRBJ2-3, with 8 bases matching TRBD2. The germline V gene encodes CDR1 LNHNV and CDR2 YYDKDF (reference sequence). The CDR3 length is 12 residues. In nucleotides, the CDR3 is TGTGCCACCAGCAGTATCAGCGGGAGTCCGAGATTT. Translating it yields CATSSISGSPRF.

This clonotype has only a few counts. The chain links TRBV27 to TRBJ2-7, with TRBD1 identical over 11 bases. Per the germline V gene, CDR1 is MNHEY and CDR2 is SMNVEV (reference sequence). V shed 6 bases and J 1 base; nucleotides not matched to a gene: 5. CDR3 length: 15 residues. In DNA, the CDR3 is TGTGCCAGCAGCCGGGACAGGGGGATATCCTACGAGCAGTACTTC. Translating it yields CASSRDRGISYEQYF.